This T cell receptor beta chain was documented in a study of cytomegalovirus exposure and HLA in healthy donors. Study-wide results and limits: A later analysis showed TCR association rates differing by HLA locus, peaking at DRB1 and lowest at HLA-C.

J lost 0 bases, V lost 2 bases, and 4 bases had no gene match. CDR1 is SGHVS, CDR2 FQNEAQ, per germline. This CDR3 is 15 amino acids long. The primer mix had 60 Vbeta and 13 Jbeta primers. Here immunoSEQ multiplex PCR was the method, and the copy in TCRdb shows in-frame clones only, minus some. Of approximately 210,000 clones in the sample, approximately 86% were seen once. As regards this clone: Its antigen remains unidentified.

V usage is TRBV7-8 and J usage is TRBJ2-7, with 7 bases aligning to TRBD1. The sequenced material came from PBMCs. The TCR originated in a woman in her late teens or twenties in good health and CMV-seronegative. The CDR3 spells CASSLYRQGSYEQYF. As DNA, the CDR3 is TGTGCCAGCAGCTTATACCGACAGGGCTCCTACGAGCAGTACTTC.